This entry features one TCR beta chain sequence. Other DNA sequences within the sample encode an identical CDR3. The CDR3 contains 11 residues. V lost 2 bases, J lost 7 bases, and 3 bases lay in between. CDR1 SGHRS and CDR2 YFSETQ come from the germline V gene. Clones were read by immunoSEQ multiplex PCR, and TCRdb kept only the in-frame ones, dropping some. In the table there are around 340,000 clones, around four fifths of which are singletons. The data derive from a study of blood T cell repertoires in COVID-19. Overall study: Spain, Italy and the United States supplied samples that represented acute and convalescent COVID-19. The cDNA or gDNA used as material had been derived from T cells, B-cell-depleted T cells, or PBMCs.

This clonotype was sampled from a man aged 25-45 years with active or convalescent COVID-19. The sample consisted of peripheral blood. The chain couples TRBV5-1 to TRBJ2-2; no clear D. This chain's CDR3 is CASSFSGELFF. The DNA for the CDR3 is TGCGCCAGCAGCTTTAGCGGGGAGCTGTTTTTT. The full variable domain, rest sourced from reference TRBV5-1 and TRBJ2-2, is KAGVTQTPRYLIKTRGQQVTLSCSPISGHRSVSWYQQTPGQGLQFLFEYFSETQRNKGNFPGRFSGRQFSNSRSEMNVSTLELGDSALYLCASSFSGELFFGEGSRLTVL.